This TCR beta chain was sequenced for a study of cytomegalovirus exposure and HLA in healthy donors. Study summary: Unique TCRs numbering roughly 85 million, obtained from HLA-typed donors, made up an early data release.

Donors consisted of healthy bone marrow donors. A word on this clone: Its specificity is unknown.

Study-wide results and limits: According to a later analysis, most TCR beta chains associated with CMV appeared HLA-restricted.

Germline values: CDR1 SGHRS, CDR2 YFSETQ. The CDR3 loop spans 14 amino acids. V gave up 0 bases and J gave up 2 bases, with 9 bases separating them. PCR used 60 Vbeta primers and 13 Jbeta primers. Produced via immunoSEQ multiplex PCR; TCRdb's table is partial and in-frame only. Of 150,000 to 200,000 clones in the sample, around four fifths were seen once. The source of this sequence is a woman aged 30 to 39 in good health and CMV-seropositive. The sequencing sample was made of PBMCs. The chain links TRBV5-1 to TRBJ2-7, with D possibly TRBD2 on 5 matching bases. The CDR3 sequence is CASSLGSGTYEQYF. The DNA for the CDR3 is TGCGCCAGCAGCTTGGGAAGCGGCACCTACGAGCAGTACTTC.